This T cell receptor beta chain was sequenced for a study of blood T cells in healthy people across ages. Findings and caveats of the study: Aged donors had fewer naive CD4+ cells and lower diversity than long-lived donors. TCR beta diversity, measured per million T cells, fell in a roughly linear way with age.

For the second PCR, which ran for roughly 6 to 12 cycles, a sample-barcoded 5' primer and a J-beta primer mix were used. TCRdb reprocessed the 5' RACE reads with MiXCR, giving one entry per CDR3 protein. In the table there are about 320,000 distinct CDR3 sequences, 27% of which are singletons. In germline, CDR1 is KGHSH, CDR2 LQKENI. The trim removed 6 bases at V and 0 bases at J, leaving 2 bases unmatched. This CDR3 region has 13 residues. Regarding this clonotype: Its specificity is unknown.

The origin of this receptor is a woman between 70 and 85 years old in good health. This chain uses TRBV18 with TRBJ2-7; TRBD1 matches at 7 bases. Source material: blood. The CDR3 region has the DNA TGTGCCAGCTCGACAGGGTCCTCCTACGAGCAGTACTTC. Encoded protein: CASSTGSSYEQYF.